This TCR beta chain came from a study of cytomegalovirus exposure and HLA in healthy donors. Study findings and constraints: The authors listed 164 TCR beta chains as cytomegalovirus-associated. It was confirmed in vitro that a few of the CMV-associated chains were specific for CMV antigens. According to a subsequent analysis, TCR clusters identified in the first cohort showed a tendency to co-occur across the approximately 120 validation repertoires. Reports described diagnosis of cytomegalovirus status by the classifier as highly specific and sensitive.

V shed 4 bases, J shed 5 bases, and the junction held 11 bases outside the gene matches. Germline CDR1 MNHNS, CDR2 SASEGT. This CDR3 spans 16 amino acids. This clone was found once. Its antigen is currently unknown. Profiling relied on immunoSEQ multiplex PCR, and the TCRdb table lists in-frame clones only, not all of them. The sample includes around 80,000 clones, around 95% of them seen just once. Sequences were obtained from PBMCs. The chain couples TRBV6-1 to TRBJ2-3; 8 bases are shared with TRBD1. This receptor was identified in a woman younger than 30 in good health and CMV-seronegative. The CDR3 loop is CASSAWTGSRGDTQYF. DNA for the CDR3: TGTGCCAGCAGTGCCTGGACAGGGAGCCGGGGAGATACGCAGTATTTT.